Presented here are 15 T cell receptor beta chains from one specimen sequenced in a study of human T cells and chemical hapten exposure. Each CDR3 protein is one row after TCRdb ran MiXCR on the RACE reads. The sample has 65,000 to 100,000 distinct CDR3 sequences; 6.5% to 8% are singletons. Noted time point: patch test 2, 6 weeks after DPC sensitization. Treatment defined: therapeutic diphenylcyclopropenone sensitization with weekly scalp DPC. Sample: whole blood, taken in connection with sensitization to the hapten diphenylcyclopropenone (DPC). These receptors were obtained from a woman in her twenties or thirties with alopecia areata. Some clones in this sample may be carry-over from other donors' samples.

The table lists this clonotype with a few counts. This rearrangement joins TRBV7-8 to TRBJ1-5; perhaps TRBD1 as D (6 bases). CDR1 and CDR2 (germline): SGHVS, FQNEAQ. V was shortened by 2 bases and J by 7 bases, with 12 bases between the two germline ends. The CDR3 is 14 amino acids. CDR3 sequence: CASSLRRGNQPQHF. In DNA, the CDR3 is TGTGCCAGCAGCTTAAGGAGGGGGAACCAGCCCCAGCATTTT.

This clonotype was counted many times. This chain connects TRBV6-2 or TRBV6-3 to TRBJ2-7; TRBD1 agrees at 10 bases. The length of the CDR3 is 14 residues. Germline V gene sequence: CDR1 MNHEY, CDR2 SVGEGT. V shed 6 bases and J 4 bases; nucleotides not matched to a gene: 6. CDR3 coding DNA: TGTGCCAGCAGCCCGACAGGGGGCTCGTACGAGCAGTACTTC. Amino acid sequence: CASSPTGGSYEQYF.

This clonotype was counted ten times or more. The genes are TRBV29-1 and TRBJ1-1, with D possibly TRBD1 on 5 matching bases. Between the trimmed V and J ends, which lost 4 bases and 0 bases, there was a span of 9 bases. From germline, CDR1 is SQVTM and CDR2 ANQGSEA. The CDR3 is 13 residues long. DNA for the CDR3: TGCAGCGTTGGGGGGGTAATGAACACTGAAGCTTTCTTT. Residues: CSVGGVMNTEAFF.

This clonotype occurred a few times. This chain uses TRBV30 with TRBJ1-4; 8 positions agree with TRBD1. CDR1 is GTSNPN, CDR2 SVGIG, per germline (reference sequence). V shed 5 bases and J 8 bases; nucleotides not matched to a gene: 7. CDR3 length: 13 amino acids. The CDR3 sequence: CAWGRTGKEKLFF. The CDR3 nucleotides read TGTGCCTGGGGGAGGACAGGGAAAGAAAAACTGTTTTTT.

This clonotype was seen at least ten times. The chain carries TRBV20-1 and TRBJ1-3, with no clear D. This CDR3 has 14 amino acids. CDR1 and CDR2 from the germline V gene are DFQATT and SNEGSKA (reference sequence). Trimming took 0 bases from V and 4 from J, leaving 10 bases between them. In DNA form, the CDR3 reads TGCAGTGCTAGAGATGGCAGAAGAGGAAACACCATATATTTT. Translated: CSARDGRRGNTIYF.

The V and J genes are TRBV6-1 and TRBJ2-6, with 9 nucleotides matching TRBD1. Germline V gene data show CDR1 as MNHNS and CDR2 as SASEGT. The junction had 10 bases not matched to a gene; V was cut back by 6 bases and J by 4 bases. This CDR3 comprises 17 residues. CDR3 sequence reads: CASRVGQGLPGANVLTF. The CDR3 region has the DNA TGTGCCAGCAGGGTTGGACAGGGGCTTCCCGGGGCCAACGTCCTGACTTTC.

The table lists this clonotype with a count of one. The chain has TRBV20-1 and TRBJ1-2; 9 nucleotides agree with TRBD1. The CDR3 length is 12 residues. V lost 5 bases, J lost 6 bases, and 4 bases stayed unmatched. Looked up from germline, CDR1 is DFQATT and CDR2 is SNEGSKA (reference sequence). The CDR3 DNA is TGCAGTGCTCGGACAGGGGTGGATGGCTACACCTTC. Residues: CSARTGVDGYTF.

Many counts were recorded for this clonotype. The chain uses TRBV29-1 and TRBJ2-3; TRBD1 is a possible D gene (6 bases). This CDR3 comprises 11 residues. V dropped 8 bases and J dropped 6 bases, with 12 bases sitting between them. Germline V gene data show CDR1 as SQVTM and CDR2 as ANQGSEA. The CDR3 sequence is CSLVGADTQYF. CDR3 DNA sequence: TGCAGCCTTGTGGGGGCCGATACGCAGTATTTT.

Regarding this clonotype: This may be a read error, as it is one base from a much larger clone. V is TRBV9 and J is TRBJ1-2; D not certain. The germline V gene encodes CDR1 SGDLS and CDR2 YYNGEE. This CDR3 has 11 residues. The CDR3 DNA reads as TGTGTCAGCAGCGGATTCTATGGCTACACCTTC. Its translation: CVSSGFYGYTF.

The rearrangement joins TRBV18 to TRBJ1-5, with D maybe TRBD1 (6 bases). Germline V gives CDR1 KGHSH, CDR2 LQKENI. The V end was cut by 3 bases, the J end by 5 bases, with 14 bases between. The length of the CDR3 is 15 residues. The CDR3, as DNA: TGTGCCAGCTCACCCCGGCCCGCAGGGGATCAGCCCCAGCATTTT. Encoded protein: CASSPRPAGDQPQHF.

This clonotype was recorded at least ten times. This rearrangement joins TRBV11-2 to TRBJ2-2; D gene ambiguous. Deletions cut 4 bases from V and 2 bases from J, with 5 bases between. Germline V gene sequence: CDR1 SGHAT, CDR2 FQNNGV. This CDR3 region has 13 residues. This CDR3 reads CASSYSNTGELFF. DNA of the CDR3: TGTGCCAGCAGCTATTCAAACACCGGGGAGCTGTTTTTT.

There are a few counts of this clonotype. The J gene is TRBJ2-3, the V gene TRBV7-9; 12 bases line up with TRBD2. The V segment lost 0 bases and the J segment 4 bases; nucleotides outside the gene matches: 5. Per germline, CDR1 SEHNR and CDR2 FQNEAQ (reference sequence). CDR3 length: 17 amino acids. The CDR3 reads CASSLALAGGLADTQYF. The CDR3 nucleotides read TGTGCCAGCAGCTTAGCCCTAGCGGGGGGGCTGGCAGATACGCAGTATTTT.

This clonotype was detected many times. The chain joins TRBV5-1 to TRBJ1-1; tentatively, D is TRBD1 (6 bases). V gave up 1 base and J gave up 0 bases, with 13 bases separating them. The CDR3 runs to 16 residues. Germline-derived CDR1 and CDR2 are SGHRS and YFSETQ. The CDR3 DNA sequence: TGCGCCAGCAGCTTGTTCCCAGGGGAAATGAACACTGAAGCTTTCTTT. Protein product: CASSLFPGEMNTEAFF. The full variable domain, in which reference TRBV5-1 and TRBJ1-1 provide the parts outside the CDR3, is KAGVTQTPRYLIKTRGQQVTLSCSPISGHRSVSWYQQTPGQGLQFLFEYFSETQRNKGNFPGRFSGRQFSNSRSEMNVSTLELGDSALYLCASSLFPGEMNTEAFFGQGTRLTVV.

This clonotype was detected a few times. This chain links TRBV12-3 or TRBV12-4 with TRBJ1-2; 7 bases map to TRBD1. The V segment lost 5 bases and the J segment 4 bases; nucleotides outside the gene matches: 10. This CDR3 comprises 15 residues. This chain's CDR3 is CASSRSGGGSYGYTF. Written as DNA, the CDR3 is TGTGCCAGCAGTCGCTCAGGGGGGGGGTCCTATGGCTACACCTTC.

This clonotype was seen only a few times. V usage is TRBV7-9 and J usage is TRBJ1-1, with TRBD1 matching over 7 bases. The CDR3 runs to 13 residues. Germline values: CDR1 SEHNR, CDR2 FQNEAQ (reference sequence). V lost 1 base and J lost 7; bases outside the gene matches: 3. CDR3 sequence: CASSLVGQNEAFF. CDR3 nucleotides: TGTGCCAGCAGCTTAGTGGGACAGAATGAAGCTTTCTTT.